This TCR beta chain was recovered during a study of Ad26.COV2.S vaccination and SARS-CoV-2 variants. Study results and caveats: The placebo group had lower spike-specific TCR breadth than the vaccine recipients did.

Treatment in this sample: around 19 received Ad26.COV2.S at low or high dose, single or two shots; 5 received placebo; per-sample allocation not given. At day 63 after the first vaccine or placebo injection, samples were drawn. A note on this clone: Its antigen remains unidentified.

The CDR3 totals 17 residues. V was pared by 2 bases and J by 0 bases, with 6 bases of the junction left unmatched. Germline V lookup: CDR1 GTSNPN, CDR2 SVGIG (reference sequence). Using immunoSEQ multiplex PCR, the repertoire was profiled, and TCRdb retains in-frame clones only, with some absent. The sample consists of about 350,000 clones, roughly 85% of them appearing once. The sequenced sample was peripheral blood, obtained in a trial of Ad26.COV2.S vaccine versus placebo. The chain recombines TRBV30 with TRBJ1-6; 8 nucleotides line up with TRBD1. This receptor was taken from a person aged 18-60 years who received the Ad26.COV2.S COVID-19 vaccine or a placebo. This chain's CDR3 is CAWSRDRQSSYNSPLHF. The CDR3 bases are TGTGCCTGGAGTCGGGACAGGCAGAGCTCCTATAATTCACCCCTCCACTTT.